The clone carrying this TCR beta chain was seen a single time. The sample originates from a study of blood T cell repertoires in COVID-19. Study context: T cells, B-cell-depleted T cells, or PBMCs supplied cDNA or gDNA.

CDR1 and CDR2 from the germline V gene are ENHRY and SYGVKD. V lost 6 bases and J lost 7; bases outside the gene matches: 7. The CDR3 has 13 residues. Clones were read by immunoSEQ multiplex PCR, and TCRdb kept only the in-frame ones, dropping some. The sample includes 200,000 to 250,000 clones, around 86% of them seen just once. This clonotype was sampled from a man aged 25-40 years who had recovered from COVID-19. The sample was peripheral blood. The J gene is TRBJ2-7, the V gene TRBV10-3; 9 bases agree with TRBD2. CDR3 nucleotide sequence: TGTGCCATCAGGGGGCTAGCGGGGAGTGAGCAGTACTTC. Its translation is CAIRGLAGSEQYF.